Below are 32 T cell receptor beta chains sequenced from a single sample in a study of T cells in Graves' hyperthyroidism and ophthalmopathy. RNA transcripts served as the template for amplifying TCR beta CDR3 regions. The primer set for the first-round RT-PCR of the TCR CDR3 was HTBI. MiXCR, applied by TCRdb to the multiplex PCR reads, yields one record per CDR3 protein. The data hold 500,000 to 600,000 distinct CDR3 sequences, with approximately 48% observed a single time. The sample comprised peripheral blood or thyroid tissue (not recorded which). The receptor source for this set is an adult woman with Graves' disease, either hyperthyroidism or ophthalmopathy (not recorded which).

This clonotype came up a few times. J is TRBJ2-5 and V is TRBV2; TRBD1 agrees at 9 bases. V lost 4 bases and J lost 5; bases outside the gene matches: 8. This CDR3 has 15 amino acids. Germline CDR1 is SNHLY and CDR2 is FYNNEI. CDR3 nucleotides: TGTGCCAGCAGTGTCTGGACAGGGGCGGGGGAGACCCAGTACTTC. Amino acid sequence: CASSVWTGAGETQYF.

The chain has TRBV29-1 and TRBJ2-7; TRBD2 matches at 8 bases. Trimming cost V 8 bases and J 2 bases; bases outside gene matches: 2. The CDR3 totals 11 residues. Germline V CDR1 and CDR2: SQVTM, ANQGSEA. CDR3 region: CSLAGTYEQYF. The CDR3 DNA is TGCAGCTTAGCGGGGACCTACGAGCAGTACTTC.

This clonotype was counted at least ten times. V usage is TRBV20-1 and J usage is TRBJ1-6, with 9 bases fitting TRBD1. Unmatched junction bases numbered 10, after V lost 0 bases and J lost 7 bases. The CDR3 totals 17 residues. In germline, CDR1 is DFQATT, CDR2 SNEGSKA (reference sequence). The CDR3 loop is CSARDLQGAPWNSPLHF. CDR3 DNA sequence: TGCAGTGCTAGAGATTTACAGGGGGCGCCGTGGAATTCACCCCTCCACTTT.

The V and J genes are TRBV10-3 and TRBJ2-1; D uncertain. This CDR3 has 14 residues. The V gene lost 0 bases and the J gene lost 3 bases, with 6 bases spanning the gap. Per the germline V gene, CDR1 is ENHRY and CDR2 is SYGVKD. The CDR3 sequence is CAISESEFYNEQFF. The CDR3 coding sequence is TGTGCCATCAGTGAGTCCGAGTTCTACAATGAGCAGTTCTTC.

The chain employs TRBV29-1 and TRBJ2-7; 10 bases map to TRBD1. The germline gives CDR1 SQVTM, CDR2 ANQGSEA. Germline trimming cut 1 base from V and 2 bases from J; bases unmatched to any gene: 2. The CDR3 sequence is 14 residues long. CDR3 loop: CSVEGTGGTYEQYF. The CDR3 coding sequence is TGCAGCGTTGAAGGGACAGGGGGGACCTACGAGCAGTACTTC.

This clonotype was seen ten or more times. V gene TRBV25-1 combines with J gene TRBJ2-2; TRBD2 is a possible D gene (6 bases). CDR3 length: 16 amino acids. V lost 0 bases, J lost 4 bases, and 12 bases lay in between. Germline CDR1 is MGHDK and CDR2 is SYGVNS. The DNA of the CDR3 is TGTGCCAGCAGTGAATATAGGGCGGGGAGCACCGGGGAGCTGTTTTTT. It codes for CASSEYRAGSTGELFF.

This clonotype was counted at least ten times. The chain links TRBV15 to TRBJ2-5; weak D call: TRBD2 (5 bases). The germline V and J ends were trimmed by 0 bases and 2 bases, with 10 bases remaining between them. CDR1 is LNHNV, CDR2 YYDKDF, per germline (reference sequence). The CDR3 is 15 amino acids. CDR3 in DNA: TGTGCCACCAGCAGAGATGGAGCGGCACAAGAGACCCAGTACTTC. Translation: CATSRDGAAQETQYF.

The chain joins TRBV6-2 or TRBV6-3 to TRBJ1-4, with 7 bases identical to TRBD1. The length of the CDR3 is 15 residues. CDR1 and CDR2 from the germline V gene are MNHEY and SVGEGT. J was trimmed by 1 base and V by 5 bases; bases with no gene match: 4. CDR3 region: CASSTRDRTNEKLFF. In nucleotides, the CDR3 is TGTGCCAGCAGTACCCGGGACAGAACTAATGAAAAACTGTTTTTT.

This clonotype has more than one count but fewer than ten. The chain has TRBV5-5 and TRBJ2-2; D is undetermined. Per the germline V gene, CDR1 is SGHKS and CDR2 is YYEKEE (reference sequence). CDR3 length equals 12 residues. The V gene lost 7 bases and the J gene lost 3 bases, with 7 bases spanning the gap. The CDR3 nucleotides read TGTGCCAGCTGGGTGGACACCGGGGAGCTGTTTTTT. Protein: CASWVDTGELFF.

The rearrangement links TRBV29-1 to TRBJ1-2, with TRBD1 matching over 7 bases. V gave up 8 bases and J gave up 5 bases; unmatched junction bases: 14. Germline loops: CDR1 SQVTM, CDR2 ANQGSEA. This CDR3 spans 14 amino acids. This chain's CDR3 is CSSRGEQGRYGYTF. CDR3 sequence (DNA): TGCAGCAGTCGCGGGGAACAGGGGCGGTATGGCTACACCTTC.

This clonotype was observed a handful of times. The V and J genes are TRBV7-2 and TRBJ2-7; no clear D gene. The germline gives CDR1 SGHTA, CDR2 FQGNSA. V dropped 7 bases and J dropped 3 bases, with 7 bases sitting between them. CDR3 length: 11 residues. The CDR3 is CASTVNYEQYF. As DNA, the CDR3 is TGTGCCAGCACAGTCAACTACGAGCAGTACTTC.

This clonotype was seen only a few times. The junction departs from the called germline gene at one end, perhaps through a read error. V and J are TRBV7-9 and TRBJ2-7; D might be TRBD1 (6 bases). This CDR3 contains 15 residues. Germline V gene sequence: CDR1 SEHNR, CDR2 FQNEAQ (reference sequence). Here the CDR3 reads CASSPSGGESYGQYF. The DNA for the CDR3 is TGTGCCAGCAGCCCAAGTGGGGGCGAGTCCTACGGGCAGTACTTC.

On this clonotype itself: Lacking the conserved final phenylalanine or tryptophan, this CDR3 likely reflects a read error. The DNA is left out, because the CDR3 cannot be placed on it with certainty; the CDR3 is given as TCRdb lists it. This chain connects TRBV29-1 to TRBJ2-5; the DNA was not used to check the table's D call, TRBD2. The CDR3 extends over 14 residues, inclusive of both ends. Germline-derived CDR1 and CDR2 are SQVTM and ANQGSEA. CDR3 amino acids: CSVEGRDYGYTFGS.

This clonotype has only a few counts. The rearrangement links TRBV3-1 to TRBJ1-4, with D possibly being TRBD1 (5 bases). CDR3 length: 17 amino acids. With 0 bases removed from V and 4 bases from J, the gap between germline ends came to 15 bases. Germline assignment: CDR1 LGHDT and CDR2 YNNKEL (reference sequence). This chain's CDR3 is CASSQEFRGGLNEKLFF. The CDR3 DNA reads TGTGCCAGCAGCCAAGAATTTCGTGGGGGACTTAATGAAAAACTGTTTTTT.

J is TRBJ1-2 and V is TRBV19, with D possibly matching TRBD1 (6 bases). The V end lost 10 bases, the J end lost 6 bases, and 24 bases lay between the germline ends. This CDR3 contains 15 residues. Germline V CDR1 and CDR2: LNHDA, SQIVND (reference sequence). The CDR3 coding sequence is TGTGCCATCCAGAAACCAGGGGTACGGGCGCATGGCTACACCTTC. As protein: CAIQKPGVRAHGYTF.

The chain is built from TRBV29-1 and TRBJ1-1; TRBD1 agrees at 10 bases. J lost 10 bases, V lost 7 bases, and 3 bases had no gene match. The germline V gene encodes CDR1 SQVTM and CDR2 ANQGSEA. The CDR3 runs to 10 residues. The CDR3 coding sequence is TGCAGCGCTGGACAGGGGGTAGCTTTCTTT. This gives the protein CSAGQGVAFF.

This clonotype turned up a few times. The rearrangement joins TRBV10-1 to TRBJ2-7; D gene unclear. V shed 0 bases and J shed 5 bases, with 11 bases lying between them. This CDR3 region has 14 residues. The germline V gene has CDR1 WNHNN and CDR2 SYGVQD (reference sequence). The chain's CDR3 is CASSESGSSHEQYF. Here the CDR3 DNA reads TGCGCCAGCAGTGAGTCTGGCAGTTCTCACGAGCAGTACTTC.

The CDR3 DNA sequence: TGTGCCAGCAGCCAGCCCGGGACGATCGAAGAGACCCAGTACTTC. This gives the protein CASSQPGTIEETQYF. V is TRBV3-1 and J is TRBJ2-5, with D possibly called TRBD1 or TRBD2 (5 bases each). With 3 bases removed from V and 3 bases from J, the gap between germline ends came to 14 bases. The CDR3 covers 15 residues. Germline V gene data show CDR1 as LGHDT and CDR2 as YNNKEL (reference sequence).

The V and J genes are TRBV15 and TRBJ2-5; D is ambiguous. The end of the DNA aligns better with TRBJ2-7, so the J call may be wrong. This CDR3 contains 13 residues. Germline-derived CDR1 and CDR2 are LNHNV and YYDKDF (reference sequence). CDR3 sequence: CATSSRRSYEQYF. CDR3 DNA sequence: TGTGCCACCAGCAGCCGACGGTCCTACGAGCAGTACTTC.

This clonotype has at least ten counts. The chain uses TRBV7-9 and TRBJ2-5, with 7 bases identical to TRBD1. The V segment lost 2 bases and the J segment 11 bases; nucleotides outside the gene matches: 17. The CDR3 runs 16 residues. The germline V gene encodes CDR1 SEHNR and CDR2 FQNEAQ (reference sequence). Written as DNA, the CDR3 is TGTGCCAGCAGCTTAAATAACCCTCAGGGGGAGCGGACTCAGTACTTC. This encodes CASSLNNPQGERTQYF. The whole variable domain, filled in from reference TRBV7-9 and TRBJ2-5, reads DTGVSQNPRHKITKRGQNVTFRCDPISEHNRLYWYRQTLGQGPEFLTYFQNEAQLEKSRLLSDRFSAERPKGSFSTLEIQRTEQGDSAMYLCASSLNNPQGERTQYFGPGTRLLVL.

The chain carries TRBV9 and TRBJ2-7; 8 nucleotides agree with TRBD1. V lost 6 bases, J lost 5 bases, and 19 bases stayed unmatched. CDR1 is SGDLS, CDR2 YYNGEE, per germline. The CDR3 consists of 17 residues. The DNA for the CDR3 is TGTGCCAGCATCCTCAAGTGCGCAGGGGACAGGTCGAACGAGCAGTACTTC. Translated, it gives CASILKCAGDRSNEQYF.

This rearrangement joins TRBV7-2 to TRBJ1-2; no firm D call. V lost 5 bases to trimming and J lost 4 bases, with 8 bases between them. The CDR3 length is 12 residues. The germline V gene encodes CDR1 SGHTA and CDR2 FQGNSA. For the CDR3, the DNA is TGTGCCAGCAGCCAGTCCAGCTATGGCTACACCTTC. Encoded protein: CASSQSSYGYTF.

This clonotype was detected ten times or more. J is TRBJ1-5 and V is TRBV2; 9 bases line up with TRBD1. The V gene's germline CDR1 is SNHLY and CDR2 FYNNEI. V lost 4 bases to trimming and J lost 6 bases; unmatched junction nucleotides: 7. There are 15 residues in the CDR3. The CDR3 reads CASSVQGAGGQPQHF. The DNA of the CDR3 is TGTGCCAGCAGTGTACAGGGGGCGGGCGGTCAGCCCCAGCATTTT.

This clonotype was recorded at least ten times. The chain employs TRBV11-2 and TRBJ1-4; D gene ambiguous. V lost 3 bases, J lost 8 bases, and 13 bases lay in between. Germline V lookup: CDR1 SGHAT, CDR2 FQNNGV. There are 14 residues in the CDR3. As DNA, the CDR3 is TGTGCCAGCAGCTTCGGATCGTTTGACGAAAAACTGTTTTTT. It is translated as CASSFGSFDEKLFF.

This clonotype was found many times. The gene calls are TRBV2 and TRBJ2-7; 9 nucleotides match TRBD1. The germline CDR1 and CDR2 sequences are SNHLY and FYNNEI. The V gene end was trimmed by 4 bases and the J gene end by 4 bases; junction bases not matched to a gene: 5. This CDR3 spans 14 amino acids. CDR3 in amino acids: CASSGGQGVYEQYF. The CDR3 bases are TGTGCCAGCAGTGGGGGACAGGGAGTGTACGAGCAGTACTTC.

This clonotype was recorded many times. This sequence joins TRBV4-1 and TRBJ2-5, with 13 nucleotides matching TRBD2. The length of the CDR3 is 15 residues. Germline-derived CDR1 and CDR2 are MGHRA and YSYEKL. J was trimmed by 5 bases and V by 8 bases; bases with no gene match: 8. DNA for the CDR3: TGCGCCAGCTCTCGGACTAGCGGGAGATGGGAGACCCAGTACTTC. It specifies CASSRTSGRWETQYF.

The chain employs TRBV9 and TRBJ1-2; possibly TRBD1 for D (6 bases). The CDR3 covers 12 residues. The ends were cut back, 5 bases at V and 5 bases at J, with 10 bases in the middle. Germline V CDR1 and CDR2: SGDLS, YYNGEE. CDR3 loop: CASRTGTYGYTF. The CDR3 DNA reads TGTGCCAGCAGGACCGGGACATATGGCTACACCTTC. Filled out from reference TRBV9 and TRBJ1-2, the complete variable domain reads DSGVTQTPKHLITATGQRVTLRCSPRSGDLSVYWYQQSLDQGLQFLIQYYNGEERAKGNILERFSAQQFPDLHSELNLSSLELGDSALYFCASRTGTYGYTFGSGTRLTVV.

The chain combines TRBV20-1 with TRBJ2-5, with D tentatively TRBD1 (6 bases). CDR1 DFQATT and CDR2 SNEGSKA come from the germline V gene (reference sequence). Trimming removed 5 bases from V and 3 bases from J, with 13 bases in between. CDR3 length: 13 residues. CDR3 nucleotides: TGCAGTGCTCTACGACAGGCGAAAGAGACCCAGTACTTC. Amino acid sequence: CSALRQAKETQYF.

For this clonotype: A read error may be the cause here, since a much bigger clone is one base away. The chain joins TRBV20-1 to TRBJ2-7, with D possibly matching TRBD2 (5 bases). The V end was cut by 3 bases, the J end by 4 bases, with 19 bases between. The CDR3 length is 15 residues. Germline V gene lookup returns CDR1 DFQATT and CDR2 SNEGSKA (reference sequence). CDR3 DNA sequence: TGCAGTGCTAGCGCCGACCCGGGGTCGGGGTACGAGCAGTACTTC. Encoded protein: CSASADPGSGYEQYF.

The chain joins TRBV14 to TRBJ2-7, with D perhaps matching TRBD1 or TRBD2 (5 bases each). Germline V gene lookup returns CDR1 SGHDN and CDR2 FVKESK. The CDR3 sequence is 13 residues long. Trimming took 10 bases from V and 6 from J, leaving 19 bases between them. CDR3 in amino acids: CATYGTHPLEQYF. Written as DNA, the CDR3 is TGTGCCACCTACGGGACGCATCCTCTCGAGCAGTACTTC.

This chain joins TRBV19 and TRBJ1-1, with a tentative D call TRBD1 (6 bases). The CDR3 loop spans 14 amino acids. Trimming took 8 bases from V and 0 from J, leaving 13 bases between them. From germline, CDR1 is LNHDA and CDR2 SQIVND (reference sequence). CDR3 sequence (DNA): TGTGCCAGTGGAAGTGACAGGCTGAACACTGAAGCTTTCTTT. Translating it yields CASGSDRLNTEAFF.

This CDR3 reads CASSQWTGGAEKLFF. For the CDR3, the DNA is TGTGCCAGCAGCCAGTGGACAGGGGGAGCTGAAAAACTGTTTTTT. J is TRBJ1-4 and V is TRBV14; 10 bases align to TRBD1. The J segment lost 7 bases and the V segment lost 3 bases, leaving 5 bases of the junction unmatched. The CDR3 spans 15 residues. CDR1 SGHDN and CDR2 FVKESK come from the germline V gene.